Listed below are T cell receptor beta chains from one sample, sequenced in a study of Ad26.COV2.S vaccination and SARS-CoV-2 variants. The protocol was immunoSEQ multiplex PCR, while the TCRdb copy is restricted to in-frame clones and leaves out a portion. The sample lists 300,000 to 350,000 clones, around 89% occurring once. The material sequenced was peripheral blood, taken in a trial of Ad26.COV2.S vaccine versus placebo. These receptors all come from a person aged 18 to 59 who received the Ad26.COV2.S COVID-19 vaccine or a placebo. Each CDR3 is given with its conserved first and last residue. A D gene is named only where the DNA matches it firmly. Clone size is stated in some rows and not others, as once, few, many or a class when expanded.

CDR3 DNA: TGTGCCAGCAGTTACCGAAGGTCGGGGGACGAGCAGTACTTC; CDR3 protein: CASSYRRSGDEQYF; D gene: -; V gene: TRBV6-5; J gene: TRBJ2-7; clone size: -
CDR3 DNA: TGTGCCAGCAGCAACAGGGGAATGAACACTGAAGCTTTCTTT; CDR3 protein: CASSNRGMNTEAFF; D gene: TRBD1; V gene: TRBV5-6; J gene: TRBJ1-1; clone size: -
CDR3 DNA: TGTGCCAGCAGTCGGACACGTTCAGATACGCAGTATTTT; CDR3 protein: CASSRTRSDTQYF; D gene: -; V gene: TRBV6-5; J gene: TRBJ2-3; clone size: -
CDR3 DNA: TGTGCCAGCAGCGTTGTACCTGGGGGTCGGGACGAGCAGTACTTC; CDR3 protein: CASSVVPGGRDEQYF; D gene: -; V gene: TRBV9; J gene: TRBJ2-7; clone size: -
CDR3 DNA: TGTGCCAGCAGCCCCCCACCCGGGAGTAGCACAGATACGCAGTATTTT; CDR3 protein: CASSPPPGSSTDTQYF; D gene: -; V gene: TRBV7-2; J gene: TRBJ2-3; clone size: -
CDR3 DNA: TGCAGCGTTGAAGATCCGGCCGGGGAAAAACTGTTTTTT; CDR3 protein: CSVEDPAGEKLFF; D gene: -; V gene: TRBV29-1; J gene: TRBJ1-4; clone size: -
CDR3 DNA: TGTGCCAGCAGCGCCGACAGGGGAGGGCCCTACGAGCAGTACTTC; CDR3 protein: CASSADRGGPYEQYF; D gene: -; V gene: TRBV11-2; J gene: TRBJ2-7; clone size: -
CDR3 DNA: TGTGCCAGTAGCCCGGACAGGGGAGCCTACGAGCAGTACTTC; CDR3 protein: CASSPDRGAYEQYF; D gene: TRBD1; V gene: TRBV19; J gene: TRBJ2-7; clone size: -
CDR3 DNA: TGTGCCAGCAGCTCTCCTTCGTTTCGGGGGGGATATGAAAAACTGTTTTTT; CDR3 protein: CASSSPSFRGGYEKLFF; D gene: -; V gene: TRBV7-9; J gene: TRBJ1-4; clone size: -
CDR3 DNA: TGTGCCAGCAGTCGACAGGCCAGGGGGGATGGCTACACCTTC; CDR3 protein: CASSRQARGDGYTF; D gene: TRBD1; V gene: TRBV28; J gene: TRBJ1-2; clone size: once
CDR3 DNA: TGTGCCAGCCGGTACCGGGACAGGGCTTCCTACGAGCAGTACTTC; CDR3 protein: CASRYRDRASYEQYF; D gene: TRBD1; V gene: TRBV28; J gene: TRBJ2-7; clone size: -
CDR3 DNA: TGTGCCAGCAGCCGTTACGGCCAGGGGAATGAGCAGTTCTTC; CDR3 protein: CASSRYGQGNEQFF; D gene: -; V gene: TRBV5-4; J gene: TRBJ2-1; clone size: -
CDR3 DNA: TGTGCCAGCTCGGACAGGGCGGATCAGCCCCAGCATTTT; CDR3 protein: CASSDRADQPQHF; D gene: TRBD1; V gene: TRBV18; J gene: TRBJ1-5; clone size: -
CDR3 DNA: TGTGCCAGCAGGAGAGTTCTAGGGAACACTGAAGCTTTCTTT; CDR3 protein: CASRRVLGNTEAFF; D gene: -; V gene: TRBV2; J gene: TRBJ1-1; clone size: few
CDR3 DNA: TGCGCCAGCAGCCCAACCCCGGGACAGGGAGAAGAGACCCAGTACTTC; CDR3 protein: CASSPTPGQGEETQYF; D gene: TRBD1; V gene: TRBV5-1; J gene: TRBJ2-5; clone size: -
CDR3 DNA: TGTGCCAGCAGCCCCTCACAGGCCAGGTCCTACAATGAGCAGTTCTTC; CDR3 protein: CASSPSQARSYNEQFF; D gene: -; V gene: TRBV9; J gene: TRBJ2-1; clone size: -
CDR3 DNA: TGTGCCAGCAGTTACTCACGGGGAGAGACCCAGTACTTC; CDR3 protein: CASSYSRGETQYF; D gene: -; V gene: TRBV6-2/TRBV6-3; J gene: TRBJ2-5; clone size: -